This is a list of T cell receptor beta chains from one sample in a study of blood T cell repertoires in COVID-19. Clones were sequenced by immunoSEQ multiplex PCR, and TCRdb holds only the in-frame ones, with some missing. Seen here are a few hundred thousand clones, approximately 89% observed once, and the top ten hold 1.5% to 2.5%. The sequencing input was PBMCs or T cells enriched from blood (not recorded which). Every receptor here comes from a man aged 40-49 years in a cohort exposed to, infected with or recovered from COVID-19 (not recorded which). Each CDR3 is given with its conserved first and last residue. D genes are given only for firm matches. Where a row states a size, it is once, few, many or the class of an expanded clone; other rows omit it.

d_call: .; j_call: TRBJ1-1; clone_size: .; v_call: TRBV2; cdr3_nt: TGTGCCAGCAGTCTCTTGGGCAGCCCTGAAGCTTTCTTT; cdr3_aa: CASSLLGSPEAFF
d_call: TRBD1; j_call: TRBJ1-4; clone_size: .; v_call: TRBV30; cdr3_nt: TGTGCCTGGAGGGCCGGGACAGGGACAACAAAACTGTTTTTT; cdr3_aa: CAWRAGTGTTKLFF
d_call: .; j_call: TRBJ1-2; clone_size: .; v_call: TRBV10-3; cdr3_nt: TGTGCCATCAGTGAGTCAACAGGGATGTCCTATGGCTACACCTTC; cdr3_aa: CAISESTGMSYGYTF
d_call: TRBD2; j_call: TRBJ2-2; clone_size: .; v_call: TRBV5-1; cdr3_nt: TGCGCCAGCAGCTTGAACGGGAGGGGGACCGGGGAGCTGTTTTTT; cdr3_aa: CASSLNGRGTGELFF
d_call: .; j_call: TRBJ2-2; clone_size: .; v_call: TRBV18; cdr3_nt: TGTGCCAGCTCACGGTCTCCCAGGACCGGGGAGCTGTTTTTT; cdr3_aa: CASSRSPRTGELFF
d_call: TRBD2; j_call: TRBJ2-1; clone_size: .; v_call: TRBV18; cdr3_nt: TGTGCCAGCTCACCTCCGGGACTAGCGGGAGGGCACAGTGAGCAGTTCTTC; cdr3_aa: CASSPPGLAGGHSEQFF
d_call: .; j_call: TRBJ2-7; clone_size: .; v_call: TRBV12-5; cdr3_nt: TGTGCTAGTGGTTTCCTCCTAGCCGGCGAGCAGTACTTC; cdr3_aa: CASGFLLAGEQYF
d_call: .; j_call: TRBJ1-1; clone_size: .; v_call: TRBV10-3; cdr3_nt: TGTGCCATCAGTGTTCTTATGAACACTGAAGCTTTCTTT; cdr3_aa: CAISVLMNTEAFF
d_call: TRBD1; j_call: TRBJ2-7; clone_size: .; v_call: TRBV25-1; cdr3_nt: TGTGCCAGCAGTTCCGGGACAGGGTTCTACGAGCAGTACTTC; cdr3_aa: CASSSGTGFYEQYF
d_call: TRBD1; j_call: TRBJ2-7; clone_size: .; v_call: TRBV13; cdr3_nt: TGTGCCAGCAGCCTACGGGACAGGGGGCCCCACGAGCAGTACTTC; cdr3_aa: CASSLRDRGPHEQYF
d_call: TRBD2; j_call: TRBJ2-7; clone_size: .; v_call: TRBV14; cdr3_nt: TGTGCCAGCAGCCAATACAGCGGGGCGAGAGAGCAGTACTTC; cdr3_aa: CASSQYSGAREQYF
d_call: TRBD1; j_call: TRBJ2-5; clone_size: .; v_call: TRBV5-1; cdr3_nt: TGCGCCAGCAGCCCAAACGACAGGGGGCTCAGGGAGACCCAGTACTTC; cdr3_aa: CASSPNDRGLRETQYF
d_call: TRBD1; j_call: TRBJ2-7; clone_size: few; v_call: TRBV5-1; cdr3_nt: TGCGCCAGCAGCTTGGGATTTCTTGTGGGACAGCCTAACTACGAGCAGTACTTC; cdr3_aa: CASSLGFLVGQPNYEQYF
d_call: TRBD1; j_call: TRBJ1-1; clone_size: once; v_call: TRBV18; cdr3_nt: TGTGCCAGCTCACCGAACCACAGGGGGGACACTGAAGCTTTCTTT; cdr3_aa: CASSPNHRGDTEAFF
d_call: .; j_call: TRBJ1-2; clone_size: .; v_call: TRBV9; cdr3_nt: TGTGCCAGCAGCCAAGGACACACCCTCTCTAACTATGGCTACACCTTC; cdr3_aa: CASSQGHTLSNYGYTF
d_call: TRBD1; j_call: TRBJ2-4; clone_size: .; v_call: TRBV15; cdr3_nt: TGTGCCACCAGCAGAGGGGACAGCCCAGCCAAAAACATTCAGTACTTC; cdr3_aa: CATSRGDSPAKNIQYF
d_call: .; j_call: TRBJ1-1; clone_size: .; v_call: TRBV7-2; cdr3_nt: TGTGCCAGCAGGGAGGGACGGAGCAACACTGAAGCTTTCTTT; cdr3_aa: CASREGRSNTEAFF
d_call: TRBD1; j_call: TRBJ1-2; clone_size: .; v_call: TRBV28; cdr3_nt: TGTGCCAGCAGTGGGTACAGGGGTAGGTATGGCTACACCTTC; cdr3_aa: CASSGYRGRYGYTF
d_call: TRBD1; j_call: TRBJ2-3; clone_size: once; v_call: TRBV7-8; cdr3_nt: TGTGCCAGCAGATTCGGACAGGATTTTCCAGATACGCAGTATTTT; cdr3_aa: CASRFGQDFPDTQYF
d_call: .; j_call: TRBJ1-5; clone_size: .; v_call: TRBV10-2; cdr3_nt: TGCGCCAGCAGTGAAAATCGGAGCAATCAGCCCCAGCATTTT; cdr3_aa: CASSENRSNQPQHF
d_call: .; j_call: TRBJ1-4; clone_size: .; v_call: TRBV4-1; cdr3_nt: TGCGCCAGCAGCCAAGGCAGGGTGGGAGGATCAACTAATGAAAAACTGTTTTTT; cdr3_aa: CASSQGRVGGSTNEKLFF
d_call: TRBD2; j_call: TRBJ2-3; clone_size: .; v_call: TRBV5-4; cdr3_nt: TGTGCCAGCAGCTTTCGGACTAGCCCCACAGATACGCAGTATTTT; cdr3_aa: CASSFRTSPTDTQYF
d_call: .; j_call: TRBJ2-3; clone_size: once; v_call: TRBV2; cdr3_nt: TGTGCCAGCAGTGAGCCGGGACTTAGCACAGATACGCAGTATTTT; cdr3_aa: CASSEPGLSTDTQYF
d_call: .; j_call: TRBJ1-2; clone_size: .; v_call: TRBV18; cdr3_nt: TGTGCCAGCTCACTATCATCCCCCAGGGAGGGCTATGGCTACACCTTC; cdr3_aa: CASSLSSPREGYGYTF
d_call: .; j_call: TRBJ2-7; clone_size: .; v_call: TRBV10-2; cdr3_nt: TGCGCCAGCAGTGAACTAGCAGGCTACGAGCAGTACTTC; cdr3_aa: CASSELAGYEQYF
d_call: .; j_call: TRBJ1-3; clone_size: .; v_call: TRBV6-1; cdr3_nt: TGTGCCAGCAGTGAAGCGTGGGGGCGGGGAAACACCATATATTTT; cdr3_aa: CASSEAWGRGNTIYF
d_call: TRBD1; j_call: TRBJ1-1; clone_size: few; v_call: TRBV29-1; cdr3_nt: TGCAGCGTGGCTACAGGGGGCACTGAAGCTTTCTTT; cdr3_aa: CSVATGGTEAFF
d_call: .; j_call: TRBJ2-7; clone_size: .; v_call: TRBV12-2; cdr3_nt: TGTGCAAGTCCCGCCAAGGGAGGAAACTCCTACGAGCAGTACTTC; cdr3_aa: CASPAKGGNSYEQYF
d_call: .; j_call: TRBJ2-7; clone_size: .; v_call: TRBV28; cdr3_nt: TGTGCCAGCAGTCCGGGGGACGGAGGCCTCCGTGAGCAGTACTTC; cdr3_aa: CASSPGDGGLREQYF
d_call: TRBD1; j_call: TRBJ2-2; clone_size: few; v_call: TRBV11-3; cdr3_nt: TGTGCCAGCAGCGTCCCGGGACAGGGCAGGCTGTTTTTT; cdr3_aa: CASSVPGQGRLFF
d_call: .; j_call: TRBJ1-6; clone_size: few; v_call: TRBV28; cdr3_nt: TGTGCCAGCAGCGTGACAGGAGAGAGTTCACCCCTCCACTTT; cdr3_aa: CASSVTGESSPLHF
d_call: TRBD1; j_call: TRBJ2-7; clone_size: .; v_call: TRBV2; cdr3_nt: TGTGCCAGCAGTGAGGGACAGGGAGGTAGCTACGAGCAGTACTTC; cdr3_aa: CASSEGQGGSYEQYF
d_call: .; j_call: TRBJ2-1; clone_size: .; v_call: TRBV7-5; cdr3_nt: TGTGTCAGAAGCGTCCACGGGAATGAGCAGTTCTTC; cdr3_aa: CVRSVHGNEQFF
d_call: TRBD1; j_call: TRBJ2-4; clone_size: .; v_call: TRBV7-2; cdr3_nt: TGTGCCAGCAGCCTAAGACAGGGAAGATTGAACATTCAGTACTTC; cdr3_aa: CASSLRQGRLNIQYF
d_call: TRBD2; j_call: TRBJ2-2; clone_size: .; v_call: TRBV9; cdr3_nt: TGTGCCAGCAGCCCGAGACTAGCCGTGACCGGGGAGCTGTTTTTT; cdr3_aa: CASSPRLAVTGELFF
d_call: .; j_call: TRBJ2-1; clone_size: .; v_call: TRBV4-2; cdr3_nt: TGTGCCAGCAGCCAAGATCCTCACCTATACAATGAGCAGTTCTTC; cdr3_aa: CASSQDPHLYNEQFF
d_call: .; j_call: TRBJ1-1; clone_size: few; v_call: TRBV2; cdr3_nt: TGTGCCAGCATAGGGAGGAACACTGAAGCTTTCTTT; cdr3_aa: CASIGRNTEAFF
d_call: .; j_call: TRBJ1-1; clone_size: .; v_call: TRBV6-2/TRBV6-3; cdr3_nt: TGTGCCAGCAGTTACCAACAGGCCACTGAAGCTTTCTTT; cdr3_aa: CASSYQQATEAFF
d_call: TRBD2; j_call: TRBJ2-7; clone_size: few; v_call: TRBV4-2; cdr3_nt: TGTGCCAGCAGCCAAGAAGGGACTAGCGGTTACGAGCAGTACTTC; cdr3_aa: CASSQEGTSGYEQYF
d_call: TRBD2; j_call: TRBJ2-3; clone_size: .; v_call: TRBV9; cdr3_nt: TGTGCCAGCAGCGGGACTAGCGGGAGGGCTACAGATACGCAGTATTTT; cdr3_aa: CASSGTSGRATDTQYF
d_call: .; j_call: TRBJ1-1; clone_size: .; v_call: TRBV5-1; cdr3_nt: TGCGCCAGCAGCTTTCGGGGAACTGAAGCTTTCTTT; cdr3_aa: CASSFRGTEAFF
d_call: TRBD2; j_call: TRBJ2-3; clone_size: .; v_call: TRBV18; cdr3_nt: TGTGCCAGCTCACTTACTAGCGGGGGAAGCACAGATACGCAGTATTTT; cdr3_aa: CASSLTSGGSTDTQYF
d_call: .; j_call: TRBJ1-6; clone_size: .; v_call: TRBV5-1; cdr3_nt: TGCGCCAGCACCCCGACACTCTCCTATAATTCACCCCTCCACTTT; cdr3_aa: CASTPTLSYNSPLHF
d_call: .; j_call: TRBJ2-2; clone_size: .; v_call: TRBV7-3; cdr3_nt: TGTGCCAGCAGCCGGACTAAGAACACCGGGGAGCTGTTTTTT; cdr3_aa: CASSRTKNTGELFF
d_call: TRBD2; j_call: TRBJ2-1; clone_size: .; v_call: TRBV28; cdr3_nt: TGTGCCAGCACCGCTTCAGGCCTAGCGGGAGCCAATGAGCAGTTCTTC; cdr3_aa: CASTASGLAGANEQFF